This TCR beta chain was sequenced for a study of CD8+CD57+ T cells in acquired aplastic anemia. CDR3 and TCR beta VDJ profiling relied on a genomic DNA template. One entry per CDR3 protein, called by TCRdb with MiXCR from the reads. The sample consists of about 110,000 distinct CDR3 sequences, around 49% of them appearing once. This CDR3 is 15 amino acids long. With 4 bases clipped from V and 6 bases from J, the junction kept 7 bases outside the gene matches. CDR1 is SEHNR, CDR2 FQNEAQ, per germline (reference sequence). With regard to this clonotype: Antigen: not known.

The study, taken as a whole, reports: The same twenty-nine CD8+ CDR3 sequences occurred in patients and in controls.

This receptor was obtained from a human donor in good health, serving as a control. The J gene is TRBJ2-7, the V gene TRBV7-9; TRBD2 agrees at 12 bases. Specimen: sorted CD4+, CD8+, or CD8+CD57+ T cells (not recorded which) from PBMCs. CDR3 residues: CASSSVTSGSVEQYF. DNA for the CDR3: TGTGCCAGCAGCTCTGTGACTAGCGGGAGCGTCGAGCAGTACTTC.